This is a list of T cell receptor beta chains from one sample in a study of blood T cells in healthy people across ages. TCRdb called the 5' RACE reads again in MiXCR, with one record for every CDR3 protein. The profile shows approximately 580,000 distinct CDR3 sequences, less than 25% of them singletons. The same sample was also used in a study of T cells of mothers and their children.

Sequenced sample: blood. The source of these receptors is a boy aged 5-17 years in good health. The CDR3 runs from the conserved cysteine through the conserved F or W. D genes are given only for firm matches. Not all rows give a size; the values are once, few, many and, for expanded clones, a class.

V,size,D,J,DNA,CDR3
TRBV12-5,few,NA,TRBJ2-3,TGTGCTAGTGGTTTGGTACTAACGGGTCGCACAGATACGCAGTATTTT,CASGLVLTGRTDTQYF
TRBV20-1,few,NA,TRBJ1-5,TGCAGTGCCCTCGGGGGAGAGAGCAATCAGCCCCAGCATTTT,CSALGGESNQPQHF
TRBV5-5,many,NA,TRBJ1-1,TGTGCCAGCAGCTTAGGGACCCGAAACACTGAAGCTTTCTTT,CASSLGTRNTEAFF
TRBV7-2,NA,NA,TRBJ2-5,TGTGCCAGCAGCTTAGCGGGTCCACAAGAGACCCAGTACTTC,CASSLAGPQETQYF
TRBV10-3,few,NA,TRBJ1-5,TGTGCCATCAGTGATAACAGGGCGCGGCCCCAGCATTTT,CAISDNRARPQHF
TRBV9,NA,NA,TRBJ2-7,TGTGCCAGCAGCGTAGTCTCCACCTCCTACGAGCAGTACTTC,CASSVVSTSYEQYF
TRBV29-1,NA,TRBD2,TRBJ2-5,TGCAGCGTTGAATCCGCTAGCGGGAGGCGAGAGACCCAGTACTTC,CSVESASGRRETQYF
TRBV13,few,NA,TRBJ2-1,TGTGCCAGCAGTCGAGGCAGGGGTGCCTACAATGAGCAGTTCTTC,CASSRGRGAYNEQFF
TRBV6-2/TRBV6-3,NA,NA,TRBJ1-5,TGTGCCAGCAGCGGGATTGCAGCCCAGCATTTT,CASSGIAAQHF
TRBV7-8,NA,TRBD2,TRBJ2-5,TGTGCCAGCAGCTTAGGATGGGGTGCTAGCGGAACTACGAGTTGGGAGCAGTACTTC,CASSLGWGASGTTSWEQYF
TRBV12-3/TRBV12-4,NA,NA,TRBJ2-5,TGTGCCAGCAGCCACGACACCTCCGGGGAGCAGTACTTC,CASSHDTSGEQYF
TRBV27,few,NA,TRBJ2-1,TGTGCCACTAGGGACTTGTACAATGAGCAGTTCTTC,CATRDLYNEQFF
TRBV6-5,NA,TRBD1,TRBJ1-1,TGTGCCAGCGGTACAGGGGCGACGGCTTTCTTT,CASGTGATAFF
TRBV14,many,NA,TRBJ2-3,TGTGCCAGCAGCCAAGCAGATACGCAGTATTTT,CASSQADTQYF
TRBV20-1,NA,NA,TRBJ2-7,TGCAGTGCTAGGATCCTATACGAGCAGTACTTC,CSARILYEQYF
TRBV15,few,TRBD1,TRBJ1-1,TGTGCCACCAGCAGTCCAGACAGGGCCTACCCTGAAGCTTTCTTT,CATSSPDRAYPEAFF
TRBV6-6,NA,TRBD1,TRBJ1-1,TGTGCCAGCTCCGGGCCCAGGGGGACTGAAGCTTTCTTT,CASSGPRGTEAFF
TRBV25-1,NA,NA,TRBJ2-7,TGTGCCAGCAGTGTCTCTCGACTCTATGGCTACGAGCAGTACTTC,CASSVSRLYGYEQYF
TRBV7-2,NA,NA,TRBJ2-3,TGTGCCAGCAGCTCTGCTTGGCGGGGGCCTTCAGATACGCAGTATTTT,CASSSAWRGPSDTQYF
TRBV7-9,NA,NA,TRBJ1-5,TGTGCCAGCAGCCCGGGACTAGCGGGGGGGCCTAGGGATACGCAGCATTTT,CASSPGLAGGPRDTQHF
TRBV28,NA,NA,TRBJ1-5,TGTGCCAGCACCCCATTCGGGATTATCAGCAATCAGCCCCAGCATTTT,CASTPFGIISNQPQHF
TRBV12-3/TRBV12-4,few,TRBD2,TRBJ2-3,TGTGCCAGCAGTTCCCTAGCGGGGCTCACAGATACGCAGTATTTT,CASSSLAGLTDTQYF
TRBV30,few,NA,TRBJ2-7,TGTGCCTGGAGTGTGACGGGACGGTACGAGCAGTACTTC,CAWSVTGRYEQYF
TRBV12-3/TRBV12-4,NA,TRBD1,TRBJ1-4,TGTGCCAGCAGGTCAACAGGGGGCGGCGAAAAACTGTTTTTT,CASRSTGGGEKLFF
TRBV7-2,many,NA,TRBJ2-5,TGTGCCAGCAGCTCGTTCACCAGGGGGGGAGAGACCCAGTACTTC,CASSSFTRGGETQYF
TRBV5-5,NA,NA,TRBJ2-5,TGTGCCAGCAGCCCGATTAAGGAGACCCAGTACTTC,CASSPIKETQYF
TRBV4-3,NA,TRBD2,TRBJ2-1,TGCGCCAGCGGCCAAACCCCTAGCGGGACCTACAATGAGCAGTTCTTC,CASGQTPSGTYNEQFF
TRBV28,few,NA,TRBJ2-7,TGTGCCAGCAGGCCGGCCCAACGGGGGAAAGCCTCCTACGAGCAGTACTTC,CASRPAQRGKASYEQYF
TRBV7-9,few,NA,TRBJ2-1,TGTGCCAGCAGCTCAGCAGCGATCAGCTCCTACAATGAGCAGTTCTTC,CASSSAAISSYNEQFF
TRBV30,few,NA,TRBJ2-3,TGTGCCTGGAGTTCGCGCTTTAGCACAGATACGCAGTATTTT,CAWSSRFSTDTQYF
TRBV7-2,few,NA,TRBJ2-1,TGTGCCAGCAGCTCCGTACAGGGTGAAACCTACAATGAGCAGTTCTTC,CASSSVQGETYNEQFF